The 20 T cell receptor beta chains below all came from one sample that was sequenced in a study of T cell repertoires in cytomegalovirus infection. Antigens of these TCRs are unknown. TCRdb itself ran the reads through MiXCR, one entry per CDR3 protein. The repertoire holds around 750,000 distinct CDR3 sequences, with less than 35% as singletons. The sample in question was cultured CD8+ T cells from PBMCs, obtained from culture after CMV antigen stimulation. The receptors derive from a human donor in good health (CMV status not recorded). Some clones in this sample may be carry-over from other donors' samples.

The chain uses TRBV27 and TRBJ2-1; D is tentatively TRBD1 or TRBD2 (5 bases each). With 0 bases removed from V and 4 bases from J, the gap between germline ends came to 10 bases. There are 15 residues in the CDR3. Germline values: CDR1 MNHEY, CDR2 SMNVEV (reference sequence). The CDR3 DNA sequence: TGTGCCAGCAGTTTATCGGCAGGGACGTACAATGAGCAGTTCTTC. Its translation: CASSLSAGTYNEQFF.

The rearrangement links TRBV5-5 to TRBJ2-2; the match to TRBD2 covers 13 bases. CDR1 is SGHKS, CDR2 YYEKEE, per germline (reference sequence). The CDR3 spans 17 residues. The trim removed 5 bases at V and 3 bases at J, leaving 7 bases unmatched. The CDR3 sequence is CASSGLAGDPDTGELFF. For the CDR3, the DNA is TGTGCCAGCAGTGGACTAGCGGGGGACCCCGACACCGGGGAGCTGTTTTTT.

On this clonotype: A much bigger clone sits one base away, suggesting this may be a read error. This chain uses TRBV7-2 with TRBJ2-4; the D call may be TRBD1 or TRBD2 (6 bases each). This CDR3 is built from 15 residues. CDR1 SGHTA and CDR2 FQGNSA come from the germline V gene. The CDR3 spells CASSLEGDVMDIQCF. The CDR3 DNA follows: TGTGCCAGCAGCTTGGAGGGGGACGTGATGGACATTCAGTGCTTC. Full variable domain (missing parts from reference TRBV7-2 and TRBJ2-4): GAGVSQSPSNKVTEKGKDVELRCDPISGHTALYWYRQSLGQGLEFLIYFQGNSAPDKSGLPSDRFSAERTGGSVSTLTIQRTQQEDSAVYLCASSLEGDVMDIQCFGAGTRLSVL.

The sample holds many counts of this clonotype. The genes are TRBV7-8 and TRBJ1-1, with a possible D match to TRBD1 (5 bases). This CDR3 is built from 14 residues. Looked up from germline, CDR1 is SGHVS and CDR2 is FQNEAQ. V lost 2 bases and J 1 base, leaving 8 bases between the germline ends. This CDR3 is CASSLPGSNTEAFF. CDR3 coding DNA: TGTGCCAGCAGCTTACCAGGGTCGAACACTGAAGCTTTCTTT.

This clonotype came up a few times. The chain combines TRBV7-6 with TRBJ2-3, with 8 bases matching TRBD2. Germline-derived CDR1 and CDR2 are SGHVS and FNYEAQ. There are 16 residues in the CDR3. V dropped 1 base and J dropped 6; count of bases not matched to a gene: 9. CDR3 loop: CASSLVASGPWDTQYF. The CDR3, as DNA: TGTGCCAGCAGCTTAGTCGCTAGCGGGCCTTGGGATACGCAGTATTTT.

This clonotype came up a few times. V and J are TRBV27 and TRBJ1-1; possible D gene TRBD1, 5 bases. The CDR3 has 14 residues. The V gene lost 3 bases and the J gene lost 2 bases, with 10 bases spanning the gap. The germline CDR1 and CDR2 sequences are MNHEY and SMNVEV (reference sequence). CDR3 DNA: TGTGCCAGCAGTTTTGACAGTTTTAACACTGAAGCTTTCTTT. Its protein is CASSFDSFNTEAFF.

This clonotype came up a few times. The chain links TRBV5-4 to TRBJ1-2, with D uncertain. This CDR3 has 13 residues. The germline gives CDR1 SGHNT, CDR2 YYREEE (reference sequence). V shed 2 bases and J shed 6 bases, with 11 bases lying between them. The CDR3 DNA reads TGTGCCAGCAGCTTCCAAGGGAAGGATGGCTACACCTTC. This translates into CASSFQGKDGYTF.

V usage is TRBV7-6 and J usage is TRBJ1-1; 10 bases are a match to TRBD1. This CDR3 has 15 residues. Germline assignment: CDR1 SGHVS and CDR2 FNYEAQ. The V and J ends lost 6 bases and 5 bases, in that order; junction bases with no gene match: 9. The CDR3 DNA sequence: TGTGCCAGCAGGCCGACAGGGGGCACGGAAACTGAAGCTTTCTTT. It encodes CASRPTGGTETEAFF.

The V gene is TRBV4-1, the J gene TRBJ2-7, with D possibly being TRBD1 (6 bases). CDR1 MGHRA and CDR2 YSYEKL come from the germline V gene. V was pared by 5 bases and J by 3 bases, with 14 bases between. The CDR3 runs 14 residues. CDR3 in DNA: TGCGCCAGCAGCTTTCGGGACATAGGCTACGAGCAGTACTTC. Protein product: CASSFRDIGYEQYF.

The chain joins TRBV6-1 to TRBJ2-7, with D hard to call. CDR1 MNHNS and CDR2 SASEGT come from the germline V gene. This CDR3 has 15 amino acids. The V end was cut by 1 base, the J end by 1 base, with 11 bases between. The CDR3 sequence is CASSEVWAPSYEQYV. The CDR3 region has the DNA TGTGCCAGCAGTGAAGTCTGGGCCCCTTCCTACGAGCAGTACGTC.

The sample holds many counts of this clonotype. This chain uses TRBV7-8 with TRBJ2-2, with 12 nucleotides matching TRBD1. The germline gives CDR1 SGHVS, CDR2 FQNEAQ. The CDR3 runs to 16 residues. J was trimmed by 2 bases and V by 5 bases; bases with no gene match: 3. This CDR3 is CASSLGTGGNTGELFF. CDR3 nucleotides: TGTGCCAGCAGCCTAGGGACAGGGGGCAACACCGGGGAGCTGTTTTTT.

The chain employs TRBV7-6 and TRBJ2-5, with D maybe TRBD2 (6 bases). Germline assignment: CDR1 SGHVS and CDR2 FNYEAQ. Trimming stripped 8 bases from V and 4 bases from J, with 17 bases between. This CDR3 contains 14 residues. CDR3 amino acids: CASQLAGFSETQYF. The CDR3 DNA reads TGTGCCAGCCAACTAGCAGGTTTCTCAGAGACCCAGTACTTC.

This clonotype turned up a few times. The chain uses TRBV12-5 and TRBJ1-2; D is uncertain. CDR1 LGHNT and CDR2 FRNRAP come from the germline V gene. The V and J ends lost 3 bases and 4 bases respectively, with 21 bases between them. This CDR3 spans 17 amino acids. CDR3 sequence: CASGFSSREGASYGYTF. The CDR3 DNA reads TGTGCTAGTGGTTTTTCCTCGAGGGAGGGAGCCTCCTATGGCTACACCTTC. Complete variable domain (other parts from reference TRBV12-5 and TRBJ1-2): DARVTQTPRHKVTEMGQEVTMRCQPILGHNTVFWYRQTMMQGLELLAYFRNRAPLDDSGMPKDRFSAEMPDATLATLKIQPSEPRDSAVYFCASGFSSREGASYGYTFGSGTRLTVV.

The V call is TRBV15, the J call TRBJ1-1; D perhaps matches TRBD1 (6 bases). Trimming took 4 bases from V and 6 from J, leaving 9 bases between them. The CDR3 totals 12 residues. The germline gives CDR1 LNHNV, CDR2 YYDKDF (reference sequence). The CDR3 sequence: CATSTTGAEAFF. The CDR3 DNA reads as TGTGCCACCAGCACGACAGGTGCTGAAGCTTTCTTT. Full variable domain (outside the CDR3, taken from reference TRBV15 and TRBJ1-1): DAMVIQNPRYQVTQFGKPVTLSCSQTLNHNVMYWYQQKSSQAPKLLFHYYDKDFNNEADTPDNFQSRRPNTSFCFLDIRSPGLGDTAMYLCATSTTGAEAFFGQGTRLTVV.

This clonotype was seen a few times. The rearrangement uses TRBV19 and TRBJ2-1, with 10 bases identical to TRBD1. The V gene's germline CDR1 is LNHDA and CDR2 SQIVND (reference sequence). V dropped 9 bases and J dropped 5; count of bases not matched to a gene: 7. This CDR3 contains 14 residues. This CDR3 is CASAGQGINNEQFF. In nucleotides, the CDR3 is TGTGCCAGCGCGGGACAGGGGATTAACAATGAGCAGTTCTTC. The full variable domain, with the rest looked up from reference TRBV19 and TRBJ2-1, is DGGITQSPKYLFRKEGQNVTLSCEQNLNHDAMYWYRQDPGQGLRLIYYSQIVNDFQKGDIAEGYSVSREKKESFPLTVTSAQKNPTAFYLCASAGQGINNEQFFGPGTRLTVL.

The rearrangement joins TRBV6-2 or TRBV6-3 to TRBJ2-1, with 8 bases fitting TRBD2. This CDR3 comprises 16 residues. Germline V gene data show CDR1 as MNHEY and CDR2 as SVGEGT. The V and J ends lost 1 base and 8 bases, in that order; junction bases with no gene match: 10. Here the CDR3 DNA reads TGTGCCAGCAGTTACTACGCGGGGGGCCTCCGTTATGAGCAGTTCTTC. It yields the protein CASSYYAGGLRYEQFF.

This clonotype was seen a handful of times. The chain has TRBV12-3 or TRBV12-4 and TRBJ1-2, with D possibly being TRBD1 (6 bases). The CDR3 length is 13 residues. V lost 5 bases and J lost 10, with 17 bases in between. CDR3 residues: CASSPNRVIPYTF. CDR3 nucleotides: TGTGCCAGCAGTCCAAACAGGGTGATCCCCTACACCTTC.

The table lists this clonotype with a few counts. This sequence joins TRBV11-2 and TRBJ2-5; maybe TRBD2 (7 bases). The CDR3 is made up of 16 amino acids. V was pared by 7 bases and J by 2 bases, with 20 bases between. Germline CDR1 and CDR2: SGHAT and FQNNGV. CDR3: CASMRRGGPSQETQYF. The CDR3 DNA follows: TGTGCCAGCATGAGGAGGGGGGGGCCTTCTCAAGAGACCCAGTACTTC.

This chain links TRBV25-1 with TRBJ2-7, with D possibly being TRBD2 (5 bases). CDR3 length: 13 amino acids. CDR1 MGHDK and CDR2 SYGVNS come from the germline V gene. V dropped 1 base and J dropped 3 bases, with 7 bases sitting between them. DNA for the CDR3: TGTGCCAGCAGTGAATCACTAGGCTACGAGCAGTACTTC. Amino acids: CASSESLGYEQYF.

This chain joins TRBV5-1 and TRBJ2-3, with D possibly being TRBD2 (5 bases). CDR1 and CDR2 from the germline V gene are SGHRS and YFSETQ. The CDR3 runs 16 residues. Trimming took off 4 bases at V and 4 bases at J, with 19 bases between the two ends. CDR3 residues: CASSPPEGLIPDTQYF. In nucleotides, the CDR3 is TGCGCCAGCAGCCCCCCCGAGGGTCTTATCCCAGATACGCAGTATTTT.